A single sample gave rise to the 30 T cell receptor beta chains below, sequenced in a study of T-cell reconstitution after alpha-beta-depleted transplantation in children. A TCRbeta library incorporating unique molecular identifiers was prepared. In TCRdb, the PCR reads were re-called with MiXCR into one record per CDR3 protein. In the table there are some 590,000 distinct CDR3 sequences, 8% to 11% of which are singletons. Sequencing was performed on PBMCs from the stem cell graft donor, taken from the stem cell graft. Every receptor here comes from a human donor who donated a stem cell graft to a child with acute myeloid leukemia.

This clonotype was recorded many times. The rearrangement joins TRBV20-1 to TRBJ2-7; D not resolved. The CDR3 is 13 residues long. Germline V gene data show CDR1 as DFQATT and CDR2 as SNEGSKA (reference sequence). V was shortened by 1 base and J by 3 bases, with 10 bases between the two germline ends. The CDR3 protein is CSARGLVIYEQYF. The CDR3 DNA sequence: TGCAGTGCTAGAGGTTTGGTTATCTACGAGCAGTACTTC.

This clonotype occurred many times. The gene calls are TRBV20-1 and TRBJ2-7; D possibly corresponds to TRBD1 (5 bases). CDR1 and CDR2 from the germline V gene are DFQATT and SNEGSKA (reference sequence). This CDR3 is 13 amino acids long. Trimming shortened V by 1 base and J by 4 bases, and 11 bases separated the two germline ends. CDR3: CSARGRVAYEQYF. The CDR3 DNA reads TGCAGTGCTAGAGGCAGGGTCGCTTACGAGCAGTACTTC.

At least ten counts were recorded for this clonotype. The chain joins TRBV6-2 or TRBV6-3 to TRBJ2-3; no reliable D call. The CDR3 totals 13 residues. Germline CDR1 and CDR2: MNHEY and SVGEGT. Deletions cut 0 bases from V and 6 bases from J, with 7 bases between. The DNA of the CDR3 is TGTGCCAGCAGTTACTCGTCCCGCGATACGCAGTATTTT. Its translation: CASSYSSRDTQYF.

This clonotype was seen many times. The chain couples TRBV20-1 to TRBJ2-3; 7 bases line up with TRBD1. Trimming at V came to 0 bases and at J to 9 bases, leaving 9 bases not matched to a gene. Germline V gene sequence: CDR1 DFQATT, CDR2 SNEGSKA (reference sequence). The CDR3 loop spans 14 amino acids. In DNA form, the CDR3 reads TGCAGTGCTAGAGAGGGGAGACGACAGGGAACGCAGTATTTT. Translation gives CSAREGRRQGTQYF.

The table lists this clonotype with a few counts. The chain employs TRBV15 and TRBJ2-1; TRBD2 matches 7 bases. Trimming cost V 3 bases and J 4 bases; bases outside gene matches: 3. The germline gives CDR1 LNHNV, CDR2 YYDKDF (reference sequence). The CDR3 has 14 residues. This CDR3 reads CATSRGGSYNEQFF. The CDR3 DNA sequence: TGTGCCACCAGCAGGGGCGGGAGTTACAATGAGCAGTTCTTC.

Ten or more counts support this clonotype. At one end the junction does not follow the germline gene, possibly because of a read error. The chain employs TRBV7-7 and TRBJ2-1; D might be TRBD2 (7 bases). The CDR3 runs to 16 residues. Germline CDR1 and CDR2: SSHAT and FNYEAQ (reference sequence). The CDR3 region is CASSLRGGPPYNEQFF. The CDR3 nucleotides read TGTGCTAGCAGCTTAAGGGGGGGCCCTCCCTACAATGAGCAGTTCTTC. The full variable domain, in which reference TRBV7-7 and TRBJ2-1 provide the parts outside the CDR3, is GAGVSQSPRYKVTKRGQDVTLRCDPISSHATLYWYQQALGQGPEFLTYFNYEAQPDKSGLPSDRFSAERPEGSISTLTIQRTEQRDSAMYRCASSLRGGPPYNEQFFGPGTRLTVL.

This clonotype has a count of ten or more. J is TRBJ2-7 and V is TRBV20-1; a weak D match, TRBD2 (6 bases). V was cut by 6 bases and J by 3 bases, with 15 bases left in between. The CDR3 consists of 13 residues. CDR1 and CDR2 from the germline V gene are DFQATT and SNEGSKA (reference sequence). The CDR3 sequence: CSAPLSGHYEQYF. In DNA, the CDR3 is TGCAGTGCGCCCTTGAGCGGGCACTACGAGCAGTACTTC.

This clonotype was detected ten times or more. The chain has TRBV6-5 and TRBJ2-5, with TRBD2 identical over 9 bases. The germline CDR1 and CDR2 sequences are MNHEY and SVGAGI. The J segment lost 5 bases and the V segment lost 3 bases, leaving 10 bases of the junction unmatched. The CDR3 has 16 residues. The CDR3 protein is CASSYDSSGSSETQYF. The CDR3 DNA reads TGTGCCAGCAGTTATGATAGTAGCGGGAGTAGTGAGACCCAGTACTTC.

This clonotype was seen at least ten times. The V gene is TRBV20-1, the J gene TRBJ2-5; a possible D gene is TRBD1 (5 bases). Trimming took 3 bases from V and 5 from J, leaving 19 bases between them. The CDR3 sequence is 15 residues long. Germline lookup yields CDR1 DFQATT and CDR2 SNEGSKA (reference sequence). The CDR3 coding sequence is TGCAGTGCTAGGGTACAGGAAAAATCCTTTGAGACCCAGTACTTC. This encodes CSARVQEKSFETQYF.

This clonotype came up a few times. This chain links TRBV30 with TRBJ2-6; 8 positions agree with TRBD2. V lost 4 bases and J lost 0; bases outside the gene matches: 2. Germline V gene lookup returns CDR1 GTSNPN and CDR2 SVGIG (reference sequence). The CDR3 contains 15 residues. CDR3 nucleotide sequence: TGTGCCTGGACGGGGGGGAGCTCTGGGGCCAACGTCCTGACTTTC. It is translated as CAWTGGSSGANVLTF.

This clonotype was found many times. The chain is built from TRBV5-1 and TRBJ2-2; maybe TRBD2 (6 bases). The germline V and J ends were trimmed by 1 base and 3 bases, with 19 bases remaining between them. The CDR3 is made up of 18 amino acids. CDR1 is SGHRS, CDR2 YFSETQ, per germline. The CDR3 here is CASSLSAGGGADTGELFF. The CDR3 nucleotides are TGCGCCAGCAGCTTGTCAGCGGGTGGAGGTGCGGACACCGGGGAGCTGTTTTTT. The complete variable domain, with remaining parts taken from reference TRBV5-1 and TRBJ2-2, reads KAGVTQTPRYLIKTRGQQVTLSCSPISGHRSVSWYQQTPGQGLQFLFEYFSETQRNKGNFPGRFSGRQFSNSRSEMNVSTLELGDSALYLCASSLSAGGGADTGELFFGEGSRLTVL.

This clonotype has at least ten counts. The chain recombines TRBV2 with TRBJ2-2, with TRBD1 identical over 8 bases. V was clipped by 7 bases and J by 0 bases; unmatched bases: 1. The CDR3 extends over 14 amino acids. The germline CDR1 and CDR2 sequences are SNHLY and FYNNEI. CDR3 sequence reads: CASTTGANTGELFF. The CDR3, as DNA: TGTGCCAGCACGACAGGGGCGAACACCGGGGAGCTGTTTTTT.

Many counts were recorded for this clonotype. The chain carries TRBV5-6 and TRBJ2-3; D is ambiguous. In germline, CDR1 is SGHDT, CDR2 YYEEEE. CDR3 size: 12 residues. V gave up 4 bases and J gave up 4 bases, with 7 bases separating them. CDR3 loop: CASSDGADTQYF. CDR3 DNA: TGTGCCAGCAGCGATGGGGCAGATACGCAGTATTTT. Filled out from reference TRBV5-6 and TRBJ2-3, the complete variable domain reads DAGVTQSPTHLIKTRGQQVTLRCSPKSGHDTVSWYQQALGQGPQFIFQYYEEEERQRGNFPDRFSGHQFPNYSSELNVNALLLGDSALYLCASSDGADTQYFGPGTRLTVL.

This clonotype was seen many times. The chain recombines TRBV29-1 with TRBJ2-3; tentatively, D is TRBD2 (6 bases). Looked up from germline, CDR1 is SQVTM and CDR2 is ANQGSEA. The CDR3 length is 13 residues. CDR3 nucleotides: TGCACATCGGCGAGCGGGAGCACAGATACGCAGTATTTT. It translates to CTSASGSTDTQYF.

The gene calls are TRBV18 and TRBJ2-3, with 8 bases matching TRBD2. CDR1 is KGHSH, CDR2 LQKENI, per germline. This CDR3 comprises 16 residues. V was pared by 3 bases and J by 0 bases, with 5 bases of the junction left unmatched. This chain's CDR3 is CASSPVAGTSTDTQYF. DNA for the CDR3: TGTGCCAGCTCACCCGTAGCGGGGACTAGCACAGATACGCAGTATTTT. Full variable domain (remainder filled in from reference TRBV18 and TRBJ2-3): NAGVMQNPRHLVRRRGQEARLRCSPMKGHSHVYWYRQLPEEGLKFMVYLQKENIIDESGMPKERFSAEFPKEGPSILRIQQVVRGDSAAYFCASSPVAGTSTDTQYFGPGTRLTVL.

This clonotype was counted many times. The V call is TRBV25-1, the J call TRBJ2-1; 8 bases are shared with TRBD2. The CDR3 runs to 14 residues. Trimming took 1 base from V and 8 from J; bases not matched to a gene: 4. Germline CDR1 and CDR2: MGHDK and SYGVNS. The CDR3: CASSEFSGKHEQFF. CDR3 coding DNA: TGTGCCAGCAGTGAATTTAGCGGGAAGCATGAGCAGTTCTTC.

This clonotype turned up a few times. The gene calls are TRBV5-1 and TRBJ2-7; no firm D call. CDR1 SGHRS and CDR2 YFSETQ come from the germline V gene. This CDR3 contains 13 residues. Trimming shortened V by 1 base and J by 5 bases, and 10 bases separated the two germline ends. CDR3: CASSLKLSDEQYF. In DNA form, the CDR3 reads TGCGCCAGCAGCTTGAAGTTGAGCGACGAGCAGTACTTC.

This clonotype was seen repeatedly, ten times or more. V usage is TRBV9 and J usage is TRBJ1-1, with unresolved D. The CDR3 has 13 residues. CDR1 is SGDLS and CDR2 is YYNGEE in the germline V gene. The germline V and J ends were trimmed by 0 bases and 4 bases, with 7 bases remaining between them. For the CDR3, the DNA is TGTGCCAGCAGCGTAGGAGGGAGCACTGAAGCTTTCTTT. Translated, it gives CASSVGGSTEAFF.

The J gene is TRBJ2-7, the V gene TRBV20-1; TRBD2 matches 14 bases. The trim removed 0 bases at V and 2 bases at J, leaving 12 bases unmatched. This CDR3 spans 19 amino acids. Germline CDR1 DFQATT, CDR2 SNEGSKA (reference sequence). The CDR3 reads CSARDPTSGRAVRTYEQYF. In DNA form, the CDR3 reads TGCAGTGCTAGAGATCCGACTAGCGGGAGGGCCGTGAGGACCTACGAGCAGTACTTC.

This clonotype has more than one count but fewer than ten. This chain's CDR3 is CSPTRTGMTGELFF. CDR3 sequence (DNA): TGCAGCCCGACCCGGACAGGGATGACCGGGGAGCTGTTTTTT. The chain carries TRBV29-1 and TRBJ2-2, with 8 bases fitting TRBD1. Germline V CDR1 and CDR2: SQVTM, ANQGSEA. V shed 8 bases, J shed 5 bases, and the junction held 10 bases outside the gene matches. This CDR3 contains 14 residues.

This rearrangement joins TRBV29-1 to TRBJ1-1; weak D call: TRBD1 (5 bases). V lost 8 bases, J lost 0 bases, and 22 bases lay in between. This CDR3 is 16 amino acids long. Germline CDR1 SQVTM, CDR2 ANQGSEA. The CDR3 here is CSCIPGVRKMNTEAFF. In DNA, the CDR3 is TGCAGCTGCATCCCGGGGGTCAGAAAGATGAACACTGAAGCTTTCTTT.

This clonotype was detected ten times or more. The CDR3 spells CASSQGNSFMNTEAFF. The CDR3 nucleotides are TGTGCCAGCAGCCAAGGGAACAGCTTCATGAACACTGAAGCTTTCTTT. The rearrangement uses TRBV3-1 and TRBJ1-1; D remains ambiguous. Germline V lookup: CDR1 LGHDT, CDR2 YNNKEL (reference sequence). CDR3 length equals 16 residues. V was cut by 1 base and J by 0 bases, with 12 bases left in between. Full variable domain (remainder filled in from reference TRBV3-1 and TRBJ1-1): DTAVSQTPKYLVTQMGNDKSIKCEQNLGHDTMYWYKQDSKKFLKIMFSYNNKELIINETVPNRFSPKSPDKAHLNLHINSLELGDSAVYFCASSQGNSFMNTEAFFGQGTRLTVV.

This clonotype has at least ten counts. The genes are TRBV14 and TRBJ2-2; D is unclear. Germline CDR1 is SGHDN and CDR2 is FVKESK. The CDR3 length is 14 residues. V was shortened by 2 bases and J by 5 bases, with 9 bases between the two germline ends. CDR3 nucleotide sequence: TGTGCCAGCAGCCAAAGGGTCGGTACCGGGGAGCTGTTTTTT. Translated: CASSQRVGTGELFF. The entire variable domain, with the rest obtained from reference TRBV14 and TRBJ2-2, is as follows: EAGVTQFPSHSVIEKGQTVTLRCDPISGHDNLYWYRRVMGKEIKFLLHFVKESKQDESGMPNNRFLAERTGGTYSTLKVQPAELEDSGVYFCASSQRVGTGELFFGEGSRLTVL.

This clonotype showed up just a few times. The chain employs TRBV20-1 and TRBJ1-1; D is unclear. Trimming took 4 bases from V and 11 from J, leaving 14 bases between them. This CDR3 comprises 11 residues. CDR1 is DFQATT, CDR2 SNEGSKA, per germline (reference sequence). The CDR3 nucleotides read TGCAGTGCTATGGGCGTAGAGCGTGCTTTCTTT. Its protein product is CSAMGVERAFF.

The table lists this clonotype with a few counts. The genes are TRBV18 and TRBJ1-2; D is unresolved. Trimming took off 2 bases at V and 4 bases at J, with 17 bases between the two ends. Germline V gene sequence: CDR1 KGHSH, CDR2 LQKENI. The CDR3 is 16 residues long. Written as DNA, the CDR3 is TGTGCCAGCTCACCAAGCGGGGTTAAGGCGGGCTATGGCTACACCTTC. Its translation is CASSPSGVKAGYGYTF.

The chain uses TRBV20-1 and TRBJ1-1; 10 bases are shared with TRBD1. The V segment lost 6 bases and the J segment 4 bases; nucleotides outside the gene matches: 8. The CDR3 contains 14 residues. The germline V gene has CDR1 DFQATT and CDR2 SNEGSKA (reference sequence). CDR3 amino acids: CSALGQGIGTEAFF. The CDR3 DNA is TGCAGTGCGCTGGGACAGGGGATCGGCACTGAAGCTTTCTTT.

The chain carries TRBV5-1 and TRBJ2-1; 9 positions match TRBD2. Trimming cost V 1 base and J 9 bases; bases outside gene matches: 11. The CDR3 sequence is 16 residues long. From germline, CDR1 is SGHRS and CDR2 YFSETQ. CDR3 DNA sequence: TGCGCCAGCAGCTTGCTTTCGATAGCGGGAGAGTCTGAGCAGTTCTTC. This translates into CASSLLSIAGESEQFF. Variable domain in full (rest from reference TRBV5-1 and TRBJ2-1): KAGVTQTPRYLIKTRGQQVTLSCSPISGHRSVSWYQQTPGQGLQFLFEYFSETQRNKGNFPGRFSGRQFSNSRSEMNVSTLELGDSALYLCASSLLSIAGESEQFFGPGTRLTVL.

This clonotype was recorded a few times. The rearrangement links TRBV6-5 to TRBJ1-1; TRBD1 matches at 11 bases. Germline V gene sequence: CDR1 MNHEY, CDR2 SVGAGI. The V segment lost 0 bases and the J segment 4 bases; nucleotides outside the gene matches: 4. The CDR3 consists of 16 residues. The CDR3 coding sequence is TGTGCCAGCAGTTACTCGTCCGGGACAGGGGGCACTGAAGCTTTCTTT. Translating gives CASSYSSGTGGTEAFF.

This clonotype was observed at least ten times. The junction and the germline gene differ at one end; a read error may be behind it. The chain links TRBV20-1 to TRBJ2-5; D could derive from TRBD1 or TRBD2 (5 bases each). The CDR3 loop spans 13 amino acids. Germline loops: CDR1 DFQATT, CDR2 SNEGSKA (reference sequence). DNA for the CDR3: TGCAGTGGGCCGGGACCGACCCAAGAGGCCCAGTACTTC. Translation gives CSGPGPTQEAQYF.

The V and J genes are TRBV27 and TRBJ1-5, with D tentatively TRBD1 (5 bases). The CDR3 loop spans 15 amino acids. In germline, CDR1 is MNHEY, CDR2 SMNVEV (reference sequence). Trimming stripped 0 bases from V and 4 bases from J, with 10 bases between. The CDR3 sequence: CASSLSGTRNQPQHF. For the CDR3, the DNA is TGTGCCAGCAGTTTATCCGGGACGAGGAATCAGCCCCAGCATTTT.